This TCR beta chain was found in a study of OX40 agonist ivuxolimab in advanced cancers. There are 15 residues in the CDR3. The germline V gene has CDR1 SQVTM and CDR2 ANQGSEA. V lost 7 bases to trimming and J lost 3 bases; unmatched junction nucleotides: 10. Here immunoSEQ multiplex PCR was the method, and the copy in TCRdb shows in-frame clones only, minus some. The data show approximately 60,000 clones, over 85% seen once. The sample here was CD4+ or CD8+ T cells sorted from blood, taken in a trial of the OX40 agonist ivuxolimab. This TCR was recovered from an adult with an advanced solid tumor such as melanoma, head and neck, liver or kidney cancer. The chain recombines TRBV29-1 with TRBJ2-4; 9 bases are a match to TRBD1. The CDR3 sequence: CSARGTGNDKNIQYF. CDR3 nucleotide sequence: TGCAGCGCCAGAGGGACAGGGAATGACAAAAACATTCAGTACTTC.